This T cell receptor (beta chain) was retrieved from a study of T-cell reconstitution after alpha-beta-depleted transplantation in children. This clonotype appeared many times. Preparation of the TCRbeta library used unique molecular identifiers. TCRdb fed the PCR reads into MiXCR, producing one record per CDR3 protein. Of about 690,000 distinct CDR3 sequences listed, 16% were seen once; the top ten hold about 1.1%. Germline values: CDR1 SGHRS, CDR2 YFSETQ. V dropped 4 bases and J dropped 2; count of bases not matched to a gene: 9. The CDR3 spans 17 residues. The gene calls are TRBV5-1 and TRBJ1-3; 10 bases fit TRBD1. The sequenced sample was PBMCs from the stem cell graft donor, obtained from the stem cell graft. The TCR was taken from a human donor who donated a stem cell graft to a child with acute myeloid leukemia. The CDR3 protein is CASSKGDRGSTGNTIYF. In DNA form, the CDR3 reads TGCGCCAGCAGCAAAGGGGACAGGGGATCGACTGGAAACACCATATATTTT.